The entry that follows covers one TCR beta chain sequence. Its antigen is unidentified. 60 Vbeta and 13 Jbeta primers were used in PCR. The assay was immunoSEQ multiplex PCR, and TCRdb's table has in-frame clones only and misses some. Altogether about 170,000 clones are present, over 70% being singletons, with the ten largest covering 1.4%. This specimen comes from a study of cytomegalovirus exposure and HLA in healthy donors. J was trimmed by 1 base and V by 1 base; bases with no gene match: 5. This CDR3 contains 16 residues. The germline V gene has CDR1 LNHNV and CDR2 YYDKDF (reference sequence). The study, taken as a whole, reports: Several of the most significant clusters were apparently associated with common viral pathogens in a later analysis.

V gene TRBV15 combines with J gene TRBJ2-7, with 9 positions matching TRBD1. The source is a woman under 40 in good health and CMV-seropositive. The material sequenced was PBMCs. The DNA of the CDR3 is TGTGCCACCAGCAGAGGGAGGGGGACAGGGTCCTACGAGCAGTACTTC. It translates to CATSRGRGTGSYEQYF.